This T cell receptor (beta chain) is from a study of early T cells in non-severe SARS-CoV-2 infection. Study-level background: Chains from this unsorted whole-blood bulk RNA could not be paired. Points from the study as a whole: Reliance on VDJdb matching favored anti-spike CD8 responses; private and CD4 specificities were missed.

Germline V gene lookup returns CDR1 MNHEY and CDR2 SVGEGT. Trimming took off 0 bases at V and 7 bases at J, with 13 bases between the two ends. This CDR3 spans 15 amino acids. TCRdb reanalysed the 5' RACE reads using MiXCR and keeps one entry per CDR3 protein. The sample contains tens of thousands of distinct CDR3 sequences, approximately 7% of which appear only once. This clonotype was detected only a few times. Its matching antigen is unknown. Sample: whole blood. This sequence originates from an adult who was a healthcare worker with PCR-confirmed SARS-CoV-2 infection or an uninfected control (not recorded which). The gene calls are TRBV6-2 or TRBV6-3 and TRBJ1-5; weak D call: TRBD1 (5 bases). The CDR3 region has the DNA TGTGCCAGCAGTTACTCAGCCGCAGGGTTGCAGCCCCAGCATTTT. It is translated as CASSYSAAGLQPQHF.